The 10 T cell receptor beta chains below were found in one sample sequenced in a study of blood T cell repertoires in COVID-19. Here immunoSEQ multiplex PCR was the method, and the copy in TCRdb shows in-frame clones only, minus some. The repertoire has 100,000 to 150,000 clones, approximately 81% of them found once; the top ten carry 1.4%. Input material: peripheral blood. The source is a man in his sixties with acute or convalescent COVID-19.

This chain links TRBV19 with TRBJ1-1, with no clear D. CDR3 length: 15 residues. Germline CDR1 and CDR2: LNHDA and SQIVND (reference sequence). V was pared by 10 bases and J by 0 bases, with 18 bases between. Here the CDR3 reads CATTEGGRMNTEAFF. CDR3 coding DNA: TGTGCCACCACGGAAGGCGGGCGTATGAACACTGAAGCTTTCTTT.

This clone has a single count. The V call is TRBV21-1, the J call TRBJ1-3. TRBV21-1 is a pseudogene locus. The CDR3 covers 14 residues. The CDR3 spells CASSKVCRGDTIYF. CDR3 DNA sequence: TGTGCCAGCAGCAAAGTTTGCCGGGGGGACACCATATATTTT.

This chain uses TRBV2 with TRBJ1-6, with 9 bases that match TRBD1. Trimming removed 5 bases from V and 5 bases from J; junction bases left unmatched: 4. The CDR3 is made up of 15 amino acids. CDR1 is SNHLY and CDR2 is FYNNEI in the germline V gene. The CDR3 sequence: CASSLRTGDNSPLHF. CDR3 sequence (DNA): TGTGCCAGCAGTTTACGGACAGGGGATAATTCACCCCTCCACTTT.

As for this clone: This sample also contains other DNA sequences that code for the same CDR3. This chain connects TRBV3-1 (or the pseudogene TRBV3-2) to TRBJ1-2; possible D gene TRBD1, 5 bases. The CDR3 has 13 residues. Deletions cut 4 bases from V and 4 bases from J, with 10 bases between. The germline CDR1 and CDR2 sequences are LGHDT and YNNKEL (reference sequence). The CDR3 coding sequence is TGTGCCAGCAGCCCCGGACAATTCTATGGCTACACCTTC. Translated: CASSPGQFYGYTF.

The chain links TRBV5-1 to TRBJ2-2; 14 bases line up with TRBD2. This CDR3 is built from 18 residues. CDR1 is SGHRS, CDR2 YFSETQ, per germline. Trimming removed 3 bases from V and 0 bases from J; junction bases left unmatched: 4. CDR3 region: CASSSGLAGGANTGELFF. Written as DNA, the CDR3 is TGCGCCAGCAGCTCAGGACTAGCGGGGGGCGCGAACACCGGGGAGCTGTTTTTT. The full variable domain, its missing parts supplied by reference TRBV5-1 and TRBJ2-2, is KAGVTQTPRYLIKTRGQQVTLSCSPISGHRSVSWYQQTPGQGLQFLFEYFSETQRNKGNFPGRFSGRQFSNSRSEMNVSTLELGDSALYLCASSSGLAGGANTGELFFGEGSRLTVL.

The J gene is TRBJ2-3, the V gene TRBV5-4, with 9 bases matching TRBD2. The junction had 9 bases not matched to a gene; V was cut back by 3 bases and J by 1 base. The CDR3 contains 17 residues. Germline V gene lookup returns CDR1 SGHNT and CDR2 YYREEE (reference sequence). The CDR3 DNA sequence: TGTGCCAGCAGCTCCTTTTTAGCGGGGGCCGGCACAGATACGCAGTATTTT. Translating gives CASSSFLAGAGTDTQYF.

The chain links TRBV6-4 to TRBJ2-1; D is perhaps TRBD2 (5 bases). The V and J ends lost 3 bases and 6 bases respectively, with 15 bases between them. CDR1 MRHNA and CDR2 SNTAGT come from the germline V gene. The CDR3 consists of 15 residues. CDR3 sequence (DNA): TGTGCCAGCAGTGAACTGATATCTAGCCCCAATGAGCAGTTCTTC. This translates into CASSELISSPNEQFF.

The chain recombines TRBV6-5 with TRBJ1-2; D gene uncertain. Trimming removed 2 bases at V and 6 bases at J, with 13 bases between. CDR3 length: 14 amino acids. Germline values: CDR1 MNHEY, CDR2 SVGAGI. The CDR3 sequence: CASSYEVSANGYTF. DNA of the CDR3: TGTGCCAGCAGTTACGAGGTGTCCGCGAATGGCTACACCTTC.

The rearrangement links TRBV6-1 to TRBJ2-7, with 8 bases that match TRBD1. This CDR3 has 13 residues. J was trimmed by 4 bases and V by 3 bases; bases with no gene match: 2. Germline CDR1 and CDR2: MNHNS and SASEGT. The CDR3 sequence is CASSERDRYEQYF. The CDR3 DNA reads TGTGCCAGCAGTGAGAGGGACAGGTACGAGCAGTACTTC.

The gene calls are TRBV5-1 and TRBJ2-3, with 14 positions matching TRBD2. The CDR3 covers 16 residues. J lost 4 bases, V lost 2 bases, and 3 bases had no gene match. CDR1 and CDR2 from the germline V gene are SGHRS and YFSETQ. DNA of the CDR3: TGCGCCAGCAGCTTAGGACTAGCGGGGGGCTCAGATACGCAGTATTTT. Its translation is CASSLGLAGGSDTQYF.